The 12 T cell receptor beta chains given below trace back to one sample, sequenced in a study of blood T cell repertoires in COVID-19. This table comes from immunoSEQ multiplex PCR, and its TCRdb copy is limited to in-frame clones, with some not included. Of more than 150,000 clones listed, under 85% are singletons. Sequencing was done on a sample of peripheral blood. These receptors were obtained from a human donor in a cohort sampled during active COVID-19.

The V call is TRBV15, the J call TRBJ1-2, with D hard to call. V lost 0 bases to trimming and J lost 7 bases, with 9 bases between them. CDR3 length equals 13 residues. CDR1 is LNHNV and CDR2 is YYDKDF in the germline V gene (reference sequence). Written as DNA, the CDR3 is TGTGCCACCAGCAGAGATAACGGGTTTGGCTACACCTTC. It codes for CATSRDNGFGYTF.

The chain has TRBV2 and TRBJ1-4; D call uncertain. Germline-derived CDR1 and CDR2 are SNHLY and FYNNEI. Trimming pared 2 bases from V and 3 bases from J, leaving 4 bases between. The CDR3 sequence is 13 residues long. CDR3 in amino acids: CASSERPNEKLFF. The CDR3 coding sequence is TGTGCCAGCAGTGAACGTCCTAATGAAAAACTGTTTTTT.

CDR3 loop: CASSRAPINSPLHF. The CDR3 DNA follows: TGTGCCAGCAGCCGAGCCCCTATTAATTCACCCCTCCACTTT. V usage is TRBV14 and J usage is TRBJ1-6; D is unresolved. Trimming left V 4 bases short and J 6 bases short, with 10 bases between. Looked up from germline, CDR1 is SGHDN and CDR2 is FVKESK. The CDR3 loop spans 14 amino acids. The entire variable domain, with the rest obtained from reference TRBV14 and TRBJ1-6, is as follows: EAGVTQFPSHSVIEKGQTVTLRCDPISGHDNLYWYRRVMGKEIKFLLHFVKESKQDESGMPNNRFLAERTGGTYSTLKVQPAELEDSGVYFCASSRAPINSPLHFGNGTRLTVT.

The chain is built from TRBV7-6 and TRBJ2-5, with D possibly being TRBD2 (7 bases). The CDR3 is 13 residues long. Germline-derived CDR1 and CDR2 are SGHVS and FNYEAQ. V lost 8 bases and J lost 4, with 14 bases in between. CDR3 residues: CASGGASGETQYF. The DNA for the CDR3 is TGTGCCAGCGGGGGGGCCTCTGGAGAGACCCAGTACTTC.

The chain is built from TRBV5-6 and TRBJ2-3, with 8 bases fitting TRBD2. The CDR3 is 17 residues long. CDR1 and CDR2 (germline): SGHDT, YYEEEE. Trimming at V came to 1 base and at J to 2 bases, leaving 9 bases not matched to a gene. CDR3 DNA sequence: TGTGCCAGCAGCTTGATACTAGCGGTGGGTTCCACAGATACGCAGTATTTT. It is translated as CASSLILAVGSTDTQYF.

The chain couples TRBV9 to TRBJ1-2; unclear D gene. The CDR3 runs 13 residues. Germline V CDR1 and CDR2: SGDLS, YYNGEE. Deletions cut 2 bases from V and 4 bases from J, with 9 bases between. The CDR3: CASSVSAGYGYTF. The CDR3 DNA reads TGTGCCAGCAGCGTGTCGGCAGGCTATGGCTACACCTTC.

This chain uses TRBV7-2 with TRBJ2-3; 10 nucleotides match TRBD1. The CDR3 totals 17 residues. Germline CDR1 reads SGHTA; CDR2 reads FQGNSA. V was pared by 1 base and J by 2 bases, with 6 bases of the junction left unmatched. This CDR3 reads CASSLDRDRGLTDTQYF. CDR3 DNA: TGTGCCAGCAGCTTAGACCGGGACAGGGGACTCACAGATACGCAGTATTTT.

The J gene is TRBJ1-2, the V gene TRBV5-1; TRBD1 aligns across 8 bases. Unmatched junction bases numbered 8, after V lost 5 bases and J lost 2 bases. CDR1 and CDR2 (germline): SGHRS, YFSETQ. This CDR3 is built from 15 residues. CDR3 region: CASSTGGPLNYGYTF. Here the CDR3 DNA reads TGCGCCAGCAGTACAGGGGGGCCACTAAACTATGGCTACACCTTC.

The V and J genes are TRBV7-8 and TRBJ2-7; 7 positions agree with TRBD1. This CDR3 has 16 residues. Germline CDR1 and CDR2: SGHVS and FQNEAQ. V lost 6 bases and J lost 7; bases outside the gene matches: 18. The CDR3 is CASRPKPGQTTGEQYF. The CDR3 bases are TGTGCCAGCAGGCCCAAACCGGGACAGACAACAGGGGAGCAGTACTTC. The full variable domain, with the rest looked up from reference TRBV7-8 and TRBJ2-7, is GAGVSQSPRYKVAKRGQDVALRCDPISGHVSLFWYQQALGQGPEFLTYFQNEAQLDKSGLPSDRFFAERPEGSVSTLKIQRTQQEDSAVYLCASRPKPGQTTGEQYFGPGTRLTVT.

The chain uses TRBV29-1 and TRBJ1-6; 7 positions agree with TRBD1. CDR1 and CDR2 (germline): SQVTM, ANQGSEA. The CDR3 consists of 14 residues. The V segment lost 4 bases and the J segment 7 bases; nucleotides outside the gene matches: 7. The CDR3 loop reads CSVGTGALNSPLHF. The CDR3 region has the DNA TGCAGCGTTGGAACAGGGGCCCTAAATTCACCCCTCCACTTT.

The gene calls are TRBV6-1 and TRBJ2-3; TRBD2 is a possible D gene (5 bases). The CDR3 has 12 residues. Trimming took 3 bases from V and 5 from J, leaving 6 bases between them. Germline-derived CDR1 and CDR2 are MNHNS and SASEGT. The CDR3 region has the DNA TGTGCCAGCAGTGAGGCGGGAGATACGCAGTATTTT. As protein: CASSEAGDTQYF.

This chain connects TRBV6-5 to TRBJ1-2; 8 nucleotides agree with TRBD1. The junction had 11 bases not matched to a gene; V was cut back by 7 bases and J by 4 bases. CDR3 length: 15 amino acids. CDR1 is MNHEY and CDR2 is SVGAGI in the germline V gene. In DNA, the CDR3 is TGTGCCAGCACTCCAGGGGGCGGCCATGGCTATGGCTACACCTTC. This encodes CASTPGGGHGYGYTF.